This is a list of T cell receptor beta chains from one sample in a study of OX40 agonist ivuxolimab in advanced cancers. Clones were read by immunoSEQ multiplex PCR, and TCRdb kept only the in-frame ones, dropping some. Of about 46,000 clones in the sample, 82% were seen once. The sample was CD4+ or CD8+ T cells sorted from blood, taken in a trial of the OX40 agonist ivuxolimab. The receptors were gathered from an adult with an advanced solid tumor such as melanoma, head and neck, liver or kidney cancer. CDR3s include the opening cysteine and the closing phenylalanine or tryptophan. A D gene is named only where the DNA matches it firmly. Clone sizes are given selectively: once, few, many, or a class where the clone is expanded.

J: TRBJ2-7; V: TRBV4-1; D: .; size: .; CDR3: CASSQGIVGGYEQYF; DNA: TGCGCCAGCAGCCAAGGAATCGTCGGGGGCTACGAGCAGTACTTC
J: TRBJ1-1; V: TRBV2; D: .; size: few; CDR3: CASTSDTAEAFF; DNA: TGTGCCAGCACCTCAGACACGGCTGAAGCTTTCTTT
J: TRBJ2-7; V: TRBV11-2; D: .; size: .; CDR3: CASSWGLDEQYF; DNA: TGTGCCAGCAGCTGGGGCCTGGACGAGCAGTACTTC
J: TRBJ2-1; V: TRBV6-6; D: .; size: few; CDR3: CASSYGREQFF; DNA: TGTGCCAGCAGTTACGGGCGGGAGCAGTTCTTC
J: TRBJ1-2; V: TRBV7-2; D: .; size: .; CDR3: CASSLGSEDGYTF; DNA: TGTGCCAGCAGCTTAGGGTCTGAGGATGGCTACACCTTC
J: TRBJ1-6; V: TRBV27; D: .; size: .; CDR3: CASSLSRGRDNSPLHF; DNA: TGTGCCAGCAGTTTATCCCGGGGAAGGGATAATTCACCCCTCCACTTT
J: TRBJ2-4; V: TRBV6-5; D: TRBD2; size: .; CDR3: CASSPLAGGQNIQYF; DNA: TGTGCCAGCAGTCCACTAGCGGGGGGGCAAAACATTCAGTACTTC
J: TRBJ2-7; V: TRBV6-1; D: TRBD1; size: once; CDR3: CASSQLGQGFDEQYF; DNA: TGTGCCAGCAGTCAACTTGGACAGGGTTTCGACGAGCAGTACTTC
J: TRBJ2-1; V: TRBV19; D: TRBD2; size: .; CDR3: CASRLSGGVYNEQFF; DNA: TGTGCCAGCCGCTTAAGCGGGGGCGTATACAATGAGCAGTTCTTC
J: TRBJ2-7; V: TRBV6-1; D: TRBD1; size: .; CDR3: CASSTRTGDEQYF; DNA: TGTGCCAGCAGTACCCGGACAGGCGACGAGCAGTACTTC
J: TRBJ1-3; V: TRBV6-1; D: .; size: .; CDR3: CASGSNTIYF; DNA: TGTGCCAGCGGGTCAAACACCATATATTTT
J: TRBJ1-6; V: TRBV7-9; D: .; size: .; CDR3: CASSPNLNSPLHF; DNA: TGTGCCAGCAGCCCGAATCTGAATTCACCCCTCCACTTT
J: TRBJ2-7; V: TRBV6-6; D: TRBD1; size: .; CDR3: CASSPQQGTGTQEQYF; DNA: TGTGCCAGCAGTCCCCAGCAAGGGACAGGGACGCAGGAGCAGTACTTC
J: TRBJ2-5; V: TRBV7-8; D: .; size: .; CDR3: CASSLVASGTQYF; DNA: TGTGCCAGCAGCTTAGTGGCGTCGGGGACCCAGTACTTC
J: TRBJ1-5; V: TRBV6-5; D: .; size: .; CDR3: CASSYSGTVDQPQHF; DNA: TGTGCCAGCAGTTACTCGGGGACCGTTGATCAGCCCCAGCATTTT
J: TRBJ2-7; V: TRBV7-9; D: .; size: .; CDR3: CASSVTGSYEQYF; DNA: TGTGCCAGCAGCGTGACAGGCTCCTACGAGCAGTACTTC
J: TRBJ1-4; V: TRBV2; D: TRBD1; size: once; CDR3: CASSQTGGVTNEKLFF; DNA: TGTGCCAGCAGTCAAACAGGGGGCGTAACTAATGAAAAACTGTTTTTT
J: TRBJ1-5; V: TRBV4-1; D: .; size: few; CDR3: CASSQEFRLSDQPQHF; DNA: TGCGCCAGCAGCCAAGAATTCCGGCTGAGTGATCAGCCCCAGCATTTT
J: TRBJ2-3; V: TRBV9; D: .; size: medium-sized; CDR3: CASSVGLQDTQYF; DNA: TGTGCCAGCAGCGTAGGTCTCCAAGATACGCAGTATTTT
J: TRBJ1-2; V: TRBV2; D: .; size: .; CDR3: CASSEVGRGGYTF; DNA: TGTGCCAGCAGTGAAGTGGGACGGGGCGGCTACACCTTC
J: TRBJ1-2; V: TRBV11-2; D: .; size: medium-sized; CDR3: CASSPDMRYGYTF; DNA: TGTGCCAGCAGCCCCGACATGAGGTATGGCTACACCTTC
J: TRBJ2-7; V: TRBV5-1; D: .; size: .; CDR3: CASSPTRRATYEQYF; DNA: TGTGCCAGCAGCCCGACGCGACGGGCGACCTACGAGCAGTACTTC
J: TRBJ2-3; V: TRBV7-2; D: TRBD2; size: few; CDR3: CASSFRTSGGDTQYF; DNA: TGTGCCAGCAGCTTCAGGACTAGCGGGGGAGATACGCAGTATTTT
J: TRBJ2-7; V: TRBV7-8; D: TRBD2; size: few; CDR3: CASSLEGLAGGEQYF; DNA: TGTGCCAGCAGCTTAGAGGGACTAGCCGGAGGCGAGCAGTACTTC
J: TRBJ2-1; V: TRBV7-9; D: TRBD2; size: .; CDR3: CASSPGTSGGAGNEQFF; DNA: TGTGCCAGCAGCCCCGGGACTAGCGGGGGGGCCGGTAATGAGCAGTTCTTC
J: TRBJ2-2; V: TRBV30; D: .; size: once; CDR3: CAWSVLPNTGELFF; DNA: TGTGCCTGGAGTGTACTACCTAACACCGGGGAGCTGTTTTTT
J: TRBJ1-2; V: TRBV5-4; D: TRBD1; size: .; CDR3: CASSFGTGNYGYTF; DNA: TGTGCCAGCAGCTTCGGGACAGGGAACTATGGCTACACCTTC
J: TRBJ1-3; V: TRBV30; D: .; size: medium-sized; CDR3: CAWGGQGNTIYF; DNA: TGTGCCTGGGGAGGGCAGGGAAACACCATATATTTT
J: TRBJ1-2; V: TRBV30; D: .; size: .; CDR3: CAWSHKGNGYTF; DNA: TGTGCCTGGAGTCACAAGGGGAATGGCTACACCTTC
J: TRBJ1-1; V: TRBV10-2; D: .; size: .; CDR3: CASKYGGTSIGAFF; DNA: TGCGCCAGCAAGTATGGTGGGACGAGTATTGGAGCTTTCTTT
J: TRBJ2-2; V: TRBV5-4; D: .; size: .; CDR3: CASSLAAPGGELFF; DNA: TGTGCCAGCAGCTTGGCCGCTCCCGGGGGGGAGCTGTTTTTT
J: TRBJ1-6; V: TRBV30; D: .; size: .; CDR3: CAWSVLNGRGPNSPLHF; DNA: TGTGCCTGGAGTGTCCTAAATGGGAGGGGACCTAATTCACCCCTCCACTTT
J: TRBJ2-3; V: TRBV5-1; D: TRBD2; size: .; CDR3: CASSLELAGGHRYTQYF; DNA: TGCGCCAGCAGCTTGGAACTAGCGGGGGGCCATCGGTATACGCAGTATTTT
J: TRBJ1-2; V: TRBV19; D: TRBD1; size: few; CDR3: CASSIDGGGPRGYTF; DNA: TGTGCCAGTAGTATAGATGGAGGGGGCCCGAGGGGCTACACCTTC
J: TRBJ2-2; V: TRBV6-4; D: TRBD2; size: once; CDR3: CASSLESGTNTGELFF; DNA: TGTGCCAGCAGCTTAGAAAGCGGGACGAACACCGGGGAGCTGTTTTTT
J: TRBJ1-1; V: TRBV4-1; D: .; size: once; CDR3: CASSQEGALANTEAFF; DNA: TGCGCCAGCAGCCAAGAGGGGGCTCTAGCGAACACTGAAGCTTTCTTT
J: TRBJ1-3; V: TRBV18; D: .; size: .; CDR3: CASSRERENTIYF; DNA: TGTGCCAGCTCCCGGGAGAGGGAGAACACCATATATTTT
J: TRBJ2-7; V: TRBV6-1; D: TRBD1; size: .; CDR3: CASRTYTGGYEQYF; DNA: TGTGCCAGCAGGACATATACAGGGGGCTACGAGCAGTACTTC
J: TRBJ2-2; V: TRBV30; D: .; size: .; CDR3: CAGSGPGNTGELFF; DNA: TGTGCCGGCTCAGGACCGGGGAACACCGGGGAGCTGTTTTTT
J: TRBJ2-5; V: TRBV7-9; D: .; size: .; CDR3: CASSPGTTQETQYF; DNA: TGTGCCAGCAGCCCGGGGACCACACAAGAGACCCAGTACTTC
J: TRBJ1-1; V: TRBV6-6; D: .; size: .; CDR3: CASSYSGANTEAFF; DNA: TGTGCCAGCAGTTATTCGGGGGCGAACACTGAAGCTTTCTTT
J: TRBJ2-1; V: TRBV7-9; D: .; size: .; CDR3: CASSSTGKRGAQRNEQFF; DNA: TGTGCCAGCAGCTCCACGGGGAAACGGGGGGCCCAGAGAAATGAGCAGTTCTTC
J: TRBJ1-6; V: TRBV11-2; D: TRBD1; size: .; CDR3: CASSNAGQGNSPLHF; DNA: TGTGCCAGCAGCAATGCTGGACAGGGAAATTCACCCCTCCACTTT
J: TRBJ2-1; V: TRBV4-2; D: .; size: .; CDR3: CASSQDPGHNEQFF; DNA: TGTGCCAGCAGCCAAGATCCAGGCCACAATGAGCAGTTCTTC
J: TRBJ2-1; V: TRBV27; D: TRBD2; size: .; CDR3: CASHPAGLAGGDEQFF; DNA: TGTGCCAGCCACCCGGCTGGACTAGCGGGGGGGGATGAGCAGTTCTTC
J: TRBJ2-7; V: TRBV7-2; D: TRBD1; size: .; CDR3: CASSARDRGSHEQYF; DNA: TGTGCCAGCAGCGCCCGGGACAGGGGGTCACACGAGCAGTACTTC
J: TRBJ1-4; V: TRBV7-9; D: TRBD1; size: medium-sized; CDR3: CASGRQGQNEKLFF; DNA: TGTGCCAGCGGACGACAGGGCCAAAATGAAAAACTGTTTTTT
J: TRBJ2-3; V: TRBV19; D: TRBD2; size: .; CDR3: CASSYASGGVTDTQYF; DNA: TGTGCCAGTAGTTACGCTAGCGGGGGGGTCACAGATACGCAGTATTTT
J: TRBJ1-1; V: TRBV7-8; D: .; size: once; CDR3: CASSSLSGTEAFF; DNA: TGTGCCAGCAGCTCCCTTAGTGGGACTGAAGCTTTCTTT
J: TRBJ1-1; V: TRBV18; D: .; size: .; CDR3: CASSPQLKNTEAFF; DNA: TGTGCCAGCTCACCACAACTAAAGAACACTGAAGCTTTCTTT
J: TRBJ2-3; V: TRBV5-4; D: .; size: few; CDR3: CASSGRDSFTDTQYF; DNA: TGTGCCAGCAGCGGTCGGGACTCCTTCACAGATACGCAGTATTTT
J: TRBJ1-5; V: TRBV5-1; D: TRBD1; size: few; CDR3: CASSFGQGNEPQHF; DNA: TGCGCCAGCAGCTTCGGACAGGGGAATGAGCCCCAGCATTTT